This TCR beta chain was identified in a study of T cell responses to AZD1222 COVID-19 vaccine. There are 15 residues in the CDR3. CDR1 SQVTM and CDR2 ANQGSEA come from the germline V gene. The V segment lost 6 bases and the J segment 3 bases; nucleotides outside the gene matches: 8. TCRdb's copy holds only in-frame clones and misses some; the assay was immunoSEQ multiplex PCR. The profile shows around 140,000 clones, 90% to 95% of them singletons. The sequence derives from an adult in good health. This chain uses TRBV29-1 with TRBJ1-3; 10 nucleotides align to TRBD1. The sequencing here drew on peripheral blood, taken on day 0 of AZD1222 vaccination. In DNA, the CDR3 is TGCAGCGTCTGGGACAGGGGTTTTGTTGGAAACACCATATATTTT. It specifies CSVWDRGFVGNTIYF.